One and the same sample provided the 28 T cell receptor beta chains below, sequenced in a study of cytomegalovirus exposure and HLA in healthy donors. The PCR used 60 Vbeta and 13 Jbeta primers. TCRdb keeps only in-frame clones here, not all; method: immunoSEQ multiplex PCR. The table shows over 100,000 clones, with less than 70% occurring only once. The sequencing sample was made of PBMCs. The receptors stem from a woman between 65 and 79 years old in good health and CMV-seropositive.

The gene calls are TRBV27 and TRBJ1-5, with D perhaps TRBD1 (5 bases). The germline V gene encodes CDR1 MNHEY and CDR2 SMNVEV (reference sequence). V lost 8 bases and J 1 base, leaving 12 bases between the germline ends. The CDR3 loop spans 14 amino acids. The CDR3 spells CASQRRGSNQPQHF. CDR3 in DNA: TGTGCCAGCCAGAGGCGGGGGAGCAATCAGCCCCAGCATTTT.

The chain employs TRBV7-2 and TRBJ2-2, with 8 bases matching TRBD1. Germline V gene data show CDR1 as SGHTA and CDR2 as FQGNSA. V trimming: 5 bases; J trimming: 5 bases; junction bases outside the gene matches: 10. The length of the CDR3 is 16 residues. CDR3 residues: CASSPYTGGGTGELFF. CDR3 in DNA: TGTGCCAGCAGCCCTTACACAGGGGGAGGTACCGGGGAGCTGTTTTTT.

The rearrangement joins TRBV6-5 to TRBJ2-2; the D gene is possibly TRBD2 (5 bases). Deletions cut 6 bases from V and 4 bases from J, with 12 bases between. The CDR3 totals 14 residues. Germline V gives CDR1 MNHEY, CDR2 SVGAGI. The CDR3 DNA reads as TGTGCCAGCAGCCTAGCAGAGTCCACCGGGGAGCTGTTTTTT. Translated, it gives CASSLAESTGELFF.

This clone was found once. This chain links TRBV6-1 with TRBJ2-1; D might be TRBD1 (6 bases). The CDR3 is made up of 12 amino acids. V gave up 6 bases and J gave up 10 bases, with 13 bases separating them. The germline gives CDR1 MNHNS, CDR2 SASEGT. The CDR3, as DNA: TGTGCCAGCAGAACCCCCCAGGGGGAGCAGTTCTTC. Its translation: CASRTPQGEQFF.

This clone was counted between two and nine times. The chain links TRBV6-5 to TRBJ1-4; possibly TRBD1 for D (5 bases). Germline V lookup: CDR1 MNHEY, CDR2 SVGAGI. The CDR3 runs to 14 residues. Trimming stripped 0 bases from V and 10 bases from J, with 12 bases between. CDR3 residues: CASSYSIGVVKLFF. The CDR3 DNA reads as TGTGCCAGCAGTTACTCGATAGGGGTGGTAAAACTGTTTTTT.

This chain uses TRBV19 with TRBJ1-5; 8 bases match TRBD1. Germline V gene data show CDR1 as LNHDA and CDR2 as SQIVND (reference sequence). Losses at the gene ends were 1 base for V and 7 bases for J; bases not matched to a gene: 9. CDR3 length equals 16 residues. The CDR3 sequence is CASSIGGTGMKQPQHF. Here the CDR3 DNA reads TGTGCCAGTAGTATAGGAGGGACAGGCATGAAACAGCCCCAGCATTTT.

This clone has more than one count but fewer than ten. The V and J genes are TRBV4-3 and TRBJ1-1; no clear D. This CDR3 region has 13 residues. CDR1 is LGHNA and CDR2 is YSLEER in the germline V gene. Trimming stripped 4 bases from V and 1 base from J, with 7 bases between. The CDR3 spells CASSPQKNTEAFF. The CDR3 DNA follows: TGCGCCAGCAGCCCTCAGAAGAACACTGAAGCTTTCTTT.

The J gene is TRBJ2-3, the V gene TRBV7-9; TRBD2 agrees at 7 bases. From germline, CDR1 is SEHNR and CDR2 FQNEAQ (reference sequence). V was pared by 3 bases and J by 6 bases, with 6 bases of the junction left unmatched. The CDR3 spans 14 residues. The CDR3 is CASSFSGGADTQYF. CDR3 nucleotides: TGTGCCAGCAGCTTCTCGGGAGGCGCGGATACGCAGTATTTT.

V and J are TRBV7-2 and TRBJ1-4; a weak D match, TRBD1 (5 bases). The CDR3 has 15 residues. V was pared by 2 bases and J by 8 bases, with 15 bases between. CDR1 is SGHTA, CDR2 FQGNSA, per germline. The CDR3 loop is CASSLLQGIGEKLFF. DNA of the CDR3: TGTGCCAGCAGCTTATTGCAGGGTATAGGAGAAAAACTGTTTTTT.

The V gene is TRBV27, the J gene TRBJ2-5; D perhaps matches TRBD1 (6 bases). The CDR3 contains 15 residues. Germline values: CDR1 MNHEY, CDR2 SMNVEV (reference sequence). The V gene lost 4 bases and the J gene lost 5 bases, with 17 bases spanning the gap. CDR3 DNA sequence: TGTGCCAGCAGTTCCACAGGGTTGGGCGGGGAGACCCAGTACTTC. This encodes CASSSTGLGGETQYF.

The chain links TRBV14 to TRBJ1-1; D is undetermined. The V and J ends lost 1 base and 7 bases respectively, with 13 bases between them. The V gene's germline CDR1 is SGHDN and CDR2 FVKESK. The CDR3 has 14 amino acids. The CDR3 DNA is TGTGCCAGCAGCCAAGCTCTGACACCCATTGAAGCTTTCTTT. This codes for CASSQALTPIEAFF.

The J gene is TRBJ2-3, the V gene TRBV19; TRBD2 agrees at 12 bases. CDR3 length: 19 residues. The germline CDR1 and CDR2 sequences are LNHDA and SQIVND (reference sequence). V gave up 1 base and J gave up 0 bases; unmatched junction bases: 8. In nucleotides, the CDR3 is TGTGCCAGTAGTATAGCGGCTAGCGGGGGGGCCCCTAGCACAGATACGCAGTATTTT. Its translation: CASSIAASGGAPSTDTQYF.

This clone was detected once. The chain has TRBV6-1 and TRBJ2-2; possible D gene TRBD1, 6 bases. Germline V gene lookup returns CDR1 MNHNS and CDR2 SASEGT. This CDR3 has 14 amino acids. V shed 7 bases and J shed 2 bases, with 11 bases lying between them. CDR3 in DNA: TGTGCCAGCAATATACAGGGTAACACCGGGGAGCTGTTTTTT. It encodes CASNIQGNTGELFF.

The chain carries TRBV6-5 and TRBJ2-5, with TRBD1 matching 7 bases. The V gene's germline CDR1 is MNHEY and CDR2 SVGAGI. Germline trimming cut 5 bases from V and 4 bases from J; bases unmatched to any gene: 7. The CDR3 sequence is 14 residues long. The CDR3 DNA reads as TGTGCCAGCAGTGCGGACAGGATGAGAGAGACCCAGTACTTC. Its protein product is CASSADRMRETQYF.

V gene TRBV6-4 combines with J gene TRBJ2-3; 8 bases fit TRBD1. The CDR3 length is 16 residues. Germline loops: CDR1 MRHNA, CDR2 SNTAGT. Trimming removed 3 bases from V and 0 bases from J; junction bases left unmatched: 5. Written as DNA, the CDR3 is TGTGCCAGCAGTGATAGACAGGGGACTAGCACAGATACGCAGTATTTT. It specifies CASSDRQGTSTDTQYF.

This clone has only a few counts. The chain has TRBV6-5 and TRBJ2-7, with D perhaps TRBD2 (6 bases). This CDR3 is built from 15 residues. CDR1 and CDR2 from the germline V gene are MNHEY and SVGAGI. Trimming removed 2 bases from V and 7 bases from J, with 18 bases in between. CDR3 bases: TGTGCCAGCAGTTACGGCGGTAGCGGAAACCAGGAGCAGTACTTC. Amino acids: CASSYGGSGNQEQYF.

The chain employs TRBV6-6 and TRBJ1-1; perhaps TRBD1 as D (5 bases). The V end lost 2 bases, the J end lost 5 bases, and 9 bases lay between the germline ends. This CDR3 has 13 residues. The germline gives CDR1 MNHNY, CDR2 SVGAGI (reference sequence). The CDR3 here is CASSYRGETEAFF. Here the CDR3 DNA reads TGTGCCAGCAGTTACAGGGGCGAAACTGAAGCTTTCTTT.

The chain uses TRBV4-2 and TRBJ1-1; a possible D gene is TRBD1 (6 bases). The CDR3 loop spans 15 amino acids. Trimming left V 4 bases short and J 1 base short, with 13 bases between. Germline values: CDR1 LGHNA, CDR2 YNFKEQ. CDR3 DNA: TGTGCCAGCAGCCCCGAGGGGGAAGCGAACACTGAAGCTTTCTTT. It codes for CASSPEGEANTEAFF.

The gene calls are TRBV14 and TRBJ1-2; maybe TRBD1 (6 bases). CDR1 SGHDN and CDR2 FVKESK come from the germline V gene. This CDR3 spans 15 amino acids. Trimming removed 4 bases at V and 8 bases at J, with 20 bases between. The CDR3 is CASSPWGGGLYGYTF. In DNA form, the CDR3 reads TGTGCCAGCAGCCCGTGGGGGGGCGGACTATACGGCTACACCTTC.

The chain has TRBV7-6 and TRBJ2-1; 9 nucleotides line up with TRBD1. The V segment lost 1 base and the J segment 4 bases; nucleotides outside the gene matches: 5. From germline, CDR1 is SGHVS and CDR2 FNYEAQ. The CDR3 runs to 16 residues. The CDR3 DNA is TGTGCCAGCAGCTTAGTAGCCGGGACAGGGTACAATGAGCAGTTCTTC. Amino acids: CASSLVAGTGYNEQFF.

This sequence joins TRBV16 and TRBJ1-2; the D is unclear. Trimming took off 3 bases at V and 7 bases at J, with 15 bases between the two ends. The CDR3 runs to 14 residues. Germline V lookup: CDR1 KGHSY, CDR2 FQNENV. CDR3 region: CASSHPNLYGGYTF. In nucleotides, the CDR3 is TGTGCCAGCAGCCATCCAAACTTGTATGGTGGCTACACCTTC.

This sequence joins TRBV25-1 and TRBJ1-2; D is uncertain. The CDR3 covers 11 residues. CDR1 and CDR2 from the germline V gene are MGHDK and SYGVNS. The V and J ends lost 6 bases and 4 bases respectively, with 6 bases between them. In nucleotides, the CDR3 is TGTGCCAGCAGCGGCGGCTATGGCTACACCTTC. Translation: CASSGGYGYTF.

This chain links TRBV30 with TRBJ1-3, with D possibly being TRBD1 (5 bases). The ends were cut back, 7 bases at V and 1 base at J, with 8 bases in the middle. The CDR3 sequence is 12 residues long. Germline CDR1 is GTSNPN and CDR2 is SVGIG (reference sequence). CDR3 sequence: CASQGSGNTIYF. In DNA, the CDR3 is TGTGCCTCTCAGGGATCTGGAAACACCATATATTTT.

V and J are TRBV5-1 and TRBJ1-2, with 12 bases aligning to TRBD1. The CDR3 runs to 17 residues. Trimming removed 2 bases from V and 3 bases from J; junction bases left unmatched: 8. The germline V gene encodes CDR1 SGHRS and CDR2 YFSETQ. In nucleotides, the CDR3 is TGCGCCAGCAGCTTCCGGGACAGGGGGCTTTCCGACTATGGCTACACCTTC. Protein: CASSFRDRGLSDYGYTF.

This rearrangement joins TRBV7-2 to TRBJ2-2; TRBD1 aligns across 7 bases. Unmatched junction bases numbered 9, after V lost 5 bases and J lost 0 bases. Germline V lookup: CDR1 SGHTA, CDR2 FQGNSA. This CDR3 is 17 amino acids long. The CDR3 protein is CASSPLKGTANTGELFF. The CDR3 DNA follows: TGTGCCAGCAGCCCCCTAAAGGGGACAGCGAACACCGGGGAGCTGTTTTTT.

The chain uses TRBV5-8 and TRBJ2-5; D is undetermined. CDR3 length equals 12 residues. Germline loops: CDR1 SGHTS, CDR2 YDEGEE. Trimming pared 3 bases from V and 1 base from J, leaving 4 bases between. The chain's CDR3 is CASSWAQETQYF. The CDR3 nucleotides read TGTGCCAGCAGCTGGGCCCAAGAGACCCAGTACTTC.

The chain couples TRBV11-2 to TRBJ1-2; 10 nucleotides line up with TRBD1. This CDR3 has 17 residues. The germline V gene has CDR1 SGHAT and CDR2 FQNNGV. The J segment lost 0 bases and the V segment lost 5 bases, leaving 9 bases of the junction unmatched. CDR3 coding DNA: TGTGCCAGCAGCCCCCGACAGGGGGCTCTTTCTAACTATGGCTACACCTTC. Translated: CASSPRQGALSNYGYTF.

The rearrangement joins TRBV30 to TRBJ2-7; 7 bases agree with TRBD1. The length of the CDR3 is 10 residues. The germline V gene encodes CDR1 GTSNPN and CDR2 SVGIG (reference sequence). Trimming at V came to 7 bases and at J to 12 bases, leaving 9 bases not matched to a gene. The CDR3 protein is CAYSTGTAYF. In nucleotides, the CDR3 is TGTGCCTACTCAACCGGGACAGCGTACTTC. Full variable domain (missing parts from reference TRBV30 and TRBJ2-7): SQTIHQWPATLVQPVGSPLSLECTVEGTSNPNLYWYRQAAGRGLQLLFYSVGIGQISSEVPQNLSASRPQDRQFILSSKKLLLSDSGFYLCAYSTGTAYFGPGTRLTVT.